The 18 T cell receptor beta chains in this list originate from one sample, sequenced in a study of blood T cell repertoires in COVID-19. Repertoires were generated with immunoSEQ multiplex PCR, while TCRdb's copy carries only in-frame clones and drops some. Altogether about 370,000 clones are present, 85% to 90% being singletons, with the ten largest covering over 0.95%. The sequenced sample was PBMCs or T cells enriched from blood (not recorded which). The receptors originated from a man aged 18 to 30 who had recovered from COVID-19.

The chain couples TRBV5-1 to TRBJ2-7; 10 positions match TRBD2. This CDR3 has 15 residues. Germline CDR1 is SGHRS and CDR2 is YFSETQ. V lost 4 bases, J lost 3 bases, and 7 bases stayed unmatched. The DNA of the CDR3 is TGCGCCAGCAGCCGAACCCGGACTAGCGGCTACGAGCAGTACTTC. Translating gives CASSRTRTSGYEQYF.

The chain has TRBV15 and TRBJ1-2; 8 bases are a match to TRBD1. The ends lost 0 bases at V and 7 bases at J; junction bases unmatched: 7. Germline V gene data show CDR1 as LNHNV and CDR2 as YYDKDF (reference sequence). The CDR3 has 15 amino acids. CDR3 residues: CATSRDAQGASGYTF. For the CDR3, the DNA is TGTGCCACCAGCAGAGACGCCCAGGGGGCCTCTGGCTACACCTTC.

The V and J genes are TRBV13 and TRBJ2-2; 10 bases fit TRBD1. The CDR3 runs 14 residues. The germline V gene has CDR1 PRHDT and CDR2 FYEKMQ (reference sequence). The junction had 1 base not matched to a gene; V was cut back by 6 bases and J by 3 bases. As DNA, the CDR3 is TGTGCCAGCAGGGGGACAGGGGACACCGGGGAGCTGTTTTTT. Protein product: CASRGTGDTGELFF.

This rearrangement joins TRBV27 to TRBJ1-2; D remains ambiguous. Germline values: CDR1 MNHEY, CDR2 SMNVEV (reference sequence). This CDR3 comprises 14 residues. V was cut by 5 bases and J by 2 bases, with 12 bases left in between. The CDR3 loop is CASSPLTVNYGYTF. The CDR3, as DNA: TGTGCCAGCAGTCCCCTTACAGTAAACTATGGCTACACCTTC.

The rearrangement links TRBV6-1 to TRBJ1-1; 7 nucleotides agree with TRBD1. The CDR3 contains 14 residues. Trimming cost V 2 bases and J 4 bases; bases outside gene matches: 4. Germline V gene data show CDR1 as MNHNS and CDR2 as SASEGT. CDR3 in amino acids: CASSEPAGGTEAFF. CDR3 DNA: TGTGCCAGCAGTGAACCGGCAGGGGGCACTGAAGCTTTCTTT.

This clone was counted only a few times. This chain joins TRBV5-1 and TRBJ1-1; maybe TRBD1 (6 bases). V lost 2 bases and J lost 2, with 13 bases in between. The CDR3 loop spans 15 amino acids. The germline V gene encodes CDR1 SGHRS and CDR2 YFSETQ. The chain's CDR3 is CASSLEQGANTEAFF. The CDR3 nucleotides read TGCGCCAGCAGCTTAGAACAGGGTGCTAACACTGAAGCTTTCTTT.

The V gene is TRBV25-1, the J gene TRBJ1-1; D is perhaps TRBD1 (6 bases). CDR1 and CDR2 from the germline V gene are MGHDK and SYGVNS. The CDR3 totals 15 residues. Between the trimmed V and J ends, which lost 3 bases and 0 bases, there was a span of 11 bases. CDR3 bases: TGTGCCAGCAGTGAGCTAGGGGGTATGAACACTGAAGCTTTCTTT. Residues: CASSELGGMNTEAFF.

The CDR3 region has the DNA TGTGCTAGTGGTCCCGCGGGACTAGCGGAGAGGGGTGAGCAGTTCTTC. As protein: CASGPAGLAERGEQFF. The rearrangement links TRBV12-5 to TRBJ2-1, with 11 positions matching TRBD2. The CDR3 has 16 residues. The J segment lost 9 bases and the V segment lost 5 bases, leaving 12 bases of the junction unmatched. The germline V gene has CDR1 LGHNT and CDR2 FRNRAP.

The chain combines TRBV7-9 with TRBJ2-1; D gene ambiguous. Germline values: CDR1 SEHNR, CDR2 FQNEAQ (reference sequence). The CDR3 length is 14 residues. V dropped 5 bases and J dropped 10 bases, with 18 bases sitting between them. CDR3 protein: CASSPGAERWEQFF. The CDR3 nucleotides are TGTGCCAGCAGCCCCGGAGCAGAAAGATGGGAGCAGTTCTTC.

This chain uses TRBV7-6 with TRBJ2-5; tentative D call: TRBD2 (6 bases). Trimming removed 5 bases from V and 5 bases from J, with 15 bases in between. The CDR3 contains 14 residues. Germline loops: CDR1 SGHVS, CDR2 FNYEAQ. The chain's CDR3 is CASSRGAAQETQYF. The DNA of the CDR3 is TGTGCCAGCAGCCGCGGGGCGGCGCAGGAGACCCAGTACTTC.

The rearrangement links TRBV19 to TRBJ1-2, with D possibly matching TRBD1 (6 bases). There are 16 residues in the CDR3. The V and J ends lost 2 bases and 0 bases respectively, with 13 bases between them. Germline values: CDR1 LNHDA, CDR2 SQIVND (reference sequence). The CDR3: CASSIQGSKANYGYTF. The DNA of the CDR3 is TGTGCCAGTAGTATACAGGGGTCTAAAGCTAACTATGGCTACACCTTC.

This chain connects TRBV28 to TRBJ2-1; TRBD1 is a possible D gene (6 bases). This CDR3 region has 16 residues. Trimming pared 2 bases from V and 5 bases from J, leaving 16 bases between. Germline assignment: CDR1 MDHEN and CDR2 SYDVKM. CDR3 residues: CASSLATGSFNNEQFF. The CDR3 DNA is TGTGCCAGCAGTTTAGCCACAGGGTCTTTTAACAATGAGCAGTTCTTC.

The V gene is TRBV5-1, the J gene TRBJ2-1, with 15 bases identical to TRBD2. The CDR3 covers 17 residues. The trim removed 0 bases at V and 9 bases at J, leaving 7 bases unmatched. The germline V gene has CDR1 SGHRS and CDR2 YFSETQ. The CDR3 nucleotides are TGCGCCAGCAGCTTGGTTGTGTTGGGACTAGCGGGAGGTGAGCAGTTCTTC. It codes for CASSLVVLGLAGGEQFF.

The V gene is TRBV7-9, the J gene TRBJ1-1, with D unclear. V was shortened by 8 bases and J by 11 bases, with 18 bases between the two germline ends. The CDR3 extends over 12 amino acids. In germline, CDR1 is SEHNR, CDR2 FQNEAQ (reference sequence). Here the CDR3 reads CASALSDIFAFF. As DNA, the CDR3 is TGTGCCAGCGCCCTCTCAGATATTTTTGCTTTCTTT.

The chain couples TRBV7-9 to TRBJ2-3; TRBD2 matches 11 bases. This CDR3 contains 16 residues. Germline trimming cut 5 bases from V and 0 bases from J; bases unmatched to any gene: 4. The germline V gene encodes CDR1 SEHNR and CDR2 FQNEAQ (reference sequence). CDR3 protein: CASSARLAGSTDTQYF. CDR3 bases: TGTGCCAGCAGCGCCCGACTAGCGGGGAGCACAGATACGCAGTATTTT.

The chain combines TRBV28 with TRBJ1-1, with D uncertain. The germline V gene encodes CDR1 MDHEN and CDR2 SYDVKM. Trimming took off 2 bases at V and 1 base at J, with 14 bases between the two ends. This CDR3 has 16 residues. The CDR3 DNA reads TGTGCCAGCAGTTTAAGTCAGATCCGCCGGAACACTGAAGCTTTCTTT. Amino acids: CASSLSQIRRNTEAFF.

The chain uses TRBV28 and TRBJ2-1, with D uncertain. Trimming removed 1 base from V and 4 bases from J, with 14 bases in between. CDR3 size: 16 residues. Germline values: CDR1 MDHEN, CDR2 SYDVKM. The CDR3 reads CASSLFGLAIYNEQFF. CDR3 bases: TGTGCCAGCAGTTTATTTGGCTTAGCTATATACAATGAGCAGTTCTTC.

The DNA of the CDR3 is TGTGCCAGCAGTTACGGCTATAATTCACCCCTCCACTTT. Translating it yields CASSYGYNSPLHF. The chain combines TRBV28 with TRBJ1-6; D unclear. The CDR3 is 13 amino acids. CDR1 is MDHEN, CDR2 SYDVKM, per germline. V gave up 4 bases and J gave up 3 bases, with 4 bases separating them.